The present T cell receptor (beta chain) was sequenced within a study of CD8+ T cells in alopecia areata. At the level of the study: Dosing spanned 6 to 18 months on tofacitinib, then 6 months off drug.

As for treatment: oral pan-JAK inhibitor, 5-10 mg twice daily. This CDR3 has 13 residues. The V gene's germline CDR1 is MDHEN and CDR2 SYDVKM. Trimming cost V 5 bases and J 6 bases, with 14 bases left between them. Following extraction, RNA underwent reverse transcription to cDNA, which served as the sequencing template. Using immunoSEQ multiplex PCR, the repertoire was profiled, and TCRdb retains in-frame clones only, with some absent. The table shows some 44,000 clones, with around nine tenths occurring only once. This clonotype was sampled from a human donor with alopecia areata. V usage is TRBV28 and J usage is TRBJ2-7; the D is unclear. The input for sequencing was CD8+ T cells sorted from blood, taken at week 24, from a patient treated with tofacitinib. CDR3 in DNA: TGTGCCAGCAGTCCTATCCTCATGATCGAGCAGTACTTC. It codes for CASSPILMIEQYF.